The rows below give T cell receptor beta chains drawn from one sample of a study of T cell repertoires in cytomegalovirus infection. MiXCR was run by TCRdb on the reads, yielding one entry per CDR3 protein. The sample comprises roughly 300,000 distinct CDR3 sequences, over 7.5% of which are singletons, and roughly 4% rests with the top ten. Source material: PBMCs. Receptor source: a human donor in good health (CMV status not recorded). Some clones in this sample may be carry-over from other donors' samples. The CDR3 runs from the conserved cysteine through the conserved F or W. Fields, in order: J gene, V gene, D gene, clone size, CDR3 protein, CDR3 DNA. The D gene is left open where the match is weak. Some rows mark clone size as missing; the rest say once, few, many or name a class of expanded clone.

j_gene: TRBJ1-2
v_gene: TRBV7-6
d_gene: -
abundance: -
CDR3aa: CASSLEDFYGYTF
CDR3nt: TGTGCCAGCAGCTTAGAGGACTTCTATGGCTACACCTTC

j_gene: TRBJ2-1
v_gene: TRBV11-3
d_gene: TRBD2
abundance: few
CDR3aa: CASSLTSGRHYNEQFF
CDR3nt: TGTGCCAGCAGCTTAACTAGCGGGAGACACTACAATGAGCAGTTCTTC

j_gene: TRBJ2-1
v_gene: TRBV7-2
d_gene: -
abundance: many
CDR3aa: CASSFDGSSYNEQFF
CDR3nt: TGTGCCAGCAGCTTTGACGGGAGCTCCTACAATGAGCAGTTCTTC

j_gene: TRBJ1-3
v_gene: TRBV7-9
d_gene: -
abundance: few
CDR3aa: CASSPRTGPDGNTIYF
CDR3nt: TGTGCCAGCAGCCCCAGGACGGGCCCAGATGGAAACACCATATATTTT

j_gene: TRBJ2-6
v_gene: TRBV11-2
d_gene: -
abundance: few
CDR3aa: CASGAVSGANVLTF
CDR3nt: TGTGCCAGCGGAGCAGTTTCCGGGGCCAACGTCCTGACTTTC

j_gene: TRBJ2-1
v_gene: TRBV7-2
d_gene: TRBD2
abundance: many
CDR3aa: CASSPYSGRQFF
CDR3nt: TGTGCCAGCAGCCCCTATAGCGGGAGGCAGTTCTTC

j_gene: TRBJ1-1
v_gene: TRBV20-1
d_gene: -
abundance: -
CDR3aa: CSATSSTGTEAFF
CDR3nt: TGCAGTGCTACAAGTTCGACTGGCACTGAAGCTTTCTTT

j_gene: TRBJ2-1
v_gene: TRBV19
d_gene: TRBD2
abundance: few
CDR3aa: CASRRTSGGMSSYNEQFF
CDR3nt: TGTGCCAGTAGAAGGACTAGCGGGGGGATGAGCTCCTACAATGAGCAGTTCTTC

j_gene: TRBJ2-7
v_gene: TRBV27
d_gene: -
abundance: many
CDR3aa: CASSHGWEQYF
CDR3nt: TGTGCCAGCAGTCACGGATGGGAGCAGTACTTC

j_gene: TRBJ2-1
v_gene: TRBV4-3
d_gene: TRBD2
abundance: many
CDR3aa: CASSPLAGARHEQFF
CDR3nt: TGCGCCAGCAGCCCCTTAGCGGGGGCTAGGCATGAGCAGTTCTTC

j_gene: TRBJ1-1
v_gene: TRBV29-1
d_gene: -
abundance: -
CDR3aa: CSGLSGGATEAFF
CDR3nt: TGCAGCGGGCTATCCGGGGGCGCGACTGAAGCTTTCTTT

j_gene: TRBJ1-2
v_gene: TRBV7-2
d_gene: TRBD1
abundance: -
CDR3aa: CASRNPGQGGYGYTF
CDR3nt: TGTGCCAGCAGGAACCCCGGACAGGGGGGCTATGGCTACACCTTC

j_gene: TRBJ1-1
v_gene: TRBV28
d_gene: -
abundance: -
CDR3aa: CASSSLGPVQTEAFF
CDR3nt: TGTGCCAGCAGTTCCCTTGGGCCCGTACAGACTGAAGCTTTCTTT

j_gene: TRBJ2-5
v_gene: TRBV7-6
d_gene: -
abundance: -
CDR3aa: CASSSRRGLETQYF
CDR3nt: TGTGCCAGCAGCTCCCGGAGAGGGCTGGAGACCCAGTACTTC

j_gene: TRBJ2-7
v_gene: TRBV7-6
d_gene: -
abundance: -
CDR3aa: CASKSNYEQYF
CDR3nt: TGTGCCAGCAAATCGAACTACGAGCAGTACTTC

j_gene: TRBJ2-7
v_gene: TRBV7-2
d_gene: -
abundance: many
CDR3aa: CASSARGRGSYEQYF
CDR3nt: TGTGCCAGCAGCGCTAGGGGGCGGGGGAGTTACGAGCAGTACTTC

j_gene: TRBJ1-6
v_gene: TRBV7-2
d_gene: -
abundance: few
CDR3aa: CASSYRDSLLNSPLHF
CDR3nt: TGTGCCAGCAGCTACCGGGACTCGCTACTTAATTCACCCCTCCACTTT

j_gene: TRBJ2-5
v_gene: TRBV7-2
d_gene: TRBD2
abundance: many
CDR3aa: CASSLVGGIQETQYF
CDR3nt: TGTGCCAGCAGCCTGGTGGGGGGGATCCAAGAGACCCAGTACTTC

j_gene: TRBJ2-7
v_gene: TRBV7-9
d_gene: TRBD1
abundance: -
CDR3aa: CASSRQGATYEQYF
CDR3nt: TGTGCCAGCAGCCGACAGGGGGCAACGTACGAGCAGTACTTC

j_gene: TRBJ1-5
v_gene: TRBV12-3/TRBV12-4
d_gene: -
abundance: few
CDR3aa: CASSLRAGAGSPPQHF
CDR3nt: TGTGCCAGCAGTTTGCGGGCTGGCGCGGGGTCACCGCCCCAGCATTTT

j_gene: TRBJ2-3
v_gene: TRBV20-1
d_gene: -
abundance: -
CDR3aa: CSARDPPRGAMYTQYF
CDR3nt: TGCAGTGCTAGAGATCCCCCTCGGGGGGCCATGTATACGCAGTATTTT

j_gene: TRBJ2-7
v_gene: TRBV7-2
d_gene: TRBD2
abundance: many
CDR3aa: CASSLVAGGTYEQYF
CDR3nt: TGTGCCAGCAGTCTCGTAGCGGGAGGGACCTACGAGCAGTACTTC

j_gene: TRBJ1-2
v_gene: TRBV10-3
d_gene: -
abundance: few
CDR3aa: CAIKSDRRYTF
CDR3nt: TGTGCCATCAAATCCGACCGTCGCTACACCTTC

j_gene: TRBJ2-5
v_gene: TRBV7-9
d_gene: -
abundance: many
CDR3aa: CASSLTMGPGETQYF
CDR3nt: TGTGCCAGCAGCTTAACCATGGGGCCGGGGGAGACCCAGTACTTC

j_gene: TRBJ2-5
v_gene: TRBV7-2
d_gene: -
abundance: many
CDR3aa: CASSFQWGSQETQYF
CDR3nt: TGTGCCAGCAGCTTTCAGTGGGGGAGCCAAGAGACCCAGTACTTC

j_gene: TRBJ2-7
v_gene: TRBV11-1
d_gene: -
abundance: -
CDR3aa: CASSTTGPPEQYF
CDR3nt: TGTGCCAGCAGCACTACTGGGCCCCCGGAGCAGTACTTC

j_gene: TRBJ2-2
v_gene: TRBV7-3
d_gene: -
abundance: many
CDR3aa: CASSFSANTGELFF
CDR3nt: TGTGCCAGCAGCTTTTCAGCGAACACCGGGGAGCTGTTTTTT

j_gene: TRBJ2-5
v_gene: TRBV7-2
d_gene: -
abundance: many
CDR3aa: CASSARTQGSYF
CDR3nt: TGTGCCAGCAGCGCACGTACTCAAGGCTCGTACTTC

j_gene: TRBJ1-2
v_gene: TRBV7-9
d_gene: -
abundance: many
CDR3aa: CASSLLAAPRTENYGYTF
CDR3nt: TGTGCCAGCAGCTTATTGGCTGCCCCACGGACGGAAAACTATGGCTACACCTTC

j_gene: TRBJ1-3
v_gene: TRBV28
d_gene: -
abundance: few
CDR3aa: CASSFHGASGNTIYF
CDR3nt: TGTGCCAGCAGTTTCCACGGAGCCTCTGGAAACACCATATATTTT

j_gene: TRBJ1-1
v_gene: TRBV7-2
d_gene: TRBD1
abundance: many
CDR3aa: CASSSRLGQAEAFF
CDR3nt: TGTGCCAGCAGCTCCAGGTTGGGACAGGCTGAAGCTTTCTTT

j_gene: TRBJ1-5
v_gene: TRBV6-8
d_gene: -
abundance: -
CDR3aa: CASSYSMSTGAYSNQPQHF
CDR3nt: TGTGCCAGCAGTTACTCGATGTCGACAGGAGCCTATAGCAATCAGCCCCAGCATTTT

j_gene: TRBJ2-2
v_gene: TRBV9
d_gene: -
abundance: few
CDR3aa: CASSPLEGSLPPNTGELFF
CDR3nt: TGTGCCAGCAGCCCCCTCGAGGGGTCCCTTCCTCCGAACACCGGGGAGCTGTTTTTT

j_gene: TRBJ2-7
v_gene: TRBV6-2/TRBV6-3
d_gene: -
abundance: few
CDR3aa: CASSYPGRLFF
CDR3nt: TGTGCCAGCAGTTACCCGGGGAGGTTGTTCTTC

j_gene: TRBJ2-3
v_gene: TRBV4-2
d_gene: TRBD1
abundance: many
CDR3aa: CASSQEDRSTDTQYF
CDR3nt: TGTGCCAGCAGCCAAGAGGACAGGAGCACAGATACGCAGTATTTT

j_gene: TRBJ1-1
v_gene: TRBV7-6
d_gene: -
abundance: -
CDR3aa: CASSLTTANTEAFF
CDR3nt: TGTGCCAGCAGCCTTACAACAGCGAACACTGAAGCTTTCTTT

j_gene: TRBJ1-6
v_gene: TRBV28
d_gene: -
abundance: many
CDR3aa: CASSYGADNSPLHF
CDR3nt: TGTGCCAGCAGTTATGGAGCTGACAATTCACCCCTCCACTTT

j_gene: TRBJ1-4
v_gene: TRBV6-5
d_gene: TRBD1
abundance: -
CDR3aa: CASSGAKTGEWGPNEKLFF
CDR3nt: TGTGCCAGCAGTGGCGCTAAAACAGGGGAATGGGGTCCTAATGAAAAACTGTTTTTT

j_gene: TRBJ2-1
v_gene: TRBV12-3/TRBV12-4
d_gene: -
abundance: -
CDR3aa: CASGDRPPERNEQFF
CDR3nt: TGTGCCAGCGGAGACCGGCCACCCGAGCGGAATGAGCAGTTCTTC

j_gene: TRBJ2-1
v_gene: TRBV9
d_gene: -
abundance: -
CDR3aa: CASSEGYGEQFF
CDR3nt: TGTGCCAGCAGCGAGGGGTACGGTGAGCAGTTCTTC

j_gene: TRBJ2-3
v_gene: TRBV7-2
d_gene: -
abundance: many
CDR3aa: CASRLDPTDTQYF
CDR3nt: TGTGCCAGCAGACTGGACCCTACAGATACGCAGTATTTT

j_gene: TRBJ1-2
v_gene: TRBV7-2
d_gene: -
abundance: -
CDR3aa: CASSRTRQYGYTF
CDR3nt: TGTGCCAGCAGCCGGACGAGGCAATATGGCTACACCTTC

j_gene: TRBJ2-3
v_gene: TRBV19
d_gene: -
abundance: few
CDR3aa: CASSIPGVGTDTQYF
CDR3nt: TGTGCCAGTAGTATACCGGGAGTCGGCACAGATACGCAGTATTTT

j_gene: TRBJ1-6
v_gene: TRBV6-4
d_gene: -
abundance: -
CDR3aa: CASSPIWGSDSPLHF
CDR3nt: TGTGCCAGCAGCCCGATATGGGGGTCAGATTCACCCCTCCACTTT

j_gene: TRBJ2-5
v_gene: TRBV20-1
d_gene: TRBD2
abundance: many
CDR3aa: CSAPELAAQETQYF
CDR3nt: TGCAGTGCGCCCGAACTAGCGGCCCAAGAGACCCAGTACTTC

j_gene: TRBJ2-2
v_gene: TRBV7-6
d_gene: -
abundance: few
CDR3aa: CASSPNLGRANTGELFF
CDR3nt: TGTGCCAGCAGCCCGAATTTGGGCAGGGCGAACACCGGGGAGCTGTTTTTT

j_gene: TRBJ2-1
v_gene: TRBV7-3
d_gene: -
abundance: -
CDR3aa: CASSSEFRGCSDF
CDR3nt: TGTGCCAGCAGCTCCGAATTCAGGGGCTGTTCGGACTTC

j_gene: TRBJ2-5
v_gene: TRBV4-3
d_gene: TRBD1
abundance: many
CDR3aa: CASSQRIGQGGFQETQYF
CDR3nt: TGCGCCAGCAGCCAACGGATCGGACAGGGAGGTTTCCAAGAGACCCAGTACTTC

j_gene: TRBJ2-1
v_gene: TRBV6-2/TRBV6-3
d_gene: -
abundance: -
CDR3aa: CASTRSGGSSSYNEQFF
CDR3nt: TGTGCCAGCACCCGGAGTGGCGGCTCGAGCTCCTACAATGAGCAGTTCTTC

j_gene: TRBJ2-1
v_gene: TRBV15
d_gene: -
abundance: -
CDR3aa: CATSTPSGATREQFF
CDR3nt: TGTGCCACCAGCACGCCCTCCGGGGCCACCAGGGAGCAGTTCTTC

j_gene: TRBJ2-7
v_gene: TRBV7-2
d_gene: -
abundance: -
CDR3aa: CASSLEGQGPLSYEQYF
CDR3nt: TGTGCCAGCAGCTTAGAGGGTCAGGGGCCCCTTTCCTACGAGCAGTACTTC

j_gene: TRBJ1-6
v_gene: TRBV6-5
d_gene: TRBD1
abundance: -
CDR3aa: CASRPRQGYNSPLHF
CDR3nt: TGTGCCAGCAGGCCCAGACAGGGCTATAATTCACCCCTCCACTTT

j_gene: TRBJ1-1
v_gene: TRBV28
d_gene: -
abundance: -
CDR3aa: CASSPGGHWTEAFF
CDR3nt: TGTGCCAGCAGTCCCGGGGGACATTGGACTGAAGCTTTCTTT

j_gene: TRBJ1-1
v_gene: TRBV29-1
d_gene: TRBD1
abundance: many
CDR3aa: CSVDRVNTEAFF
CDR3nt: TGCAGCGTGGACAGGGTGAACACTGAAGCTTTCTTT

j_gene: TRBJ1-5
v_gene: TRBV28
d_gene: -
abundance: few
CDR3aa: CASKDNNQPQHF
CDR3nt: TGTGCCAGCAAGGACAACAATCAGCCCCAGCATTTT

j_gene: TRBJ2-3
v_gene: TRBV7-2
d_gene: -
abundance: many
CDR3aa: CASSFRAGGDTQYF
CDR3nt: TGTGCCAGCAGCTTTAGAGCAGGTGGAGATACGCAGTATTTT

j_gene: TRBJ2-1
v_gene: TRBV12-3/TRBV12-4
d_gene: -
abundance: -
CDR3aa: CASSFRVGSHNEQFF
CDR3nt: TGTGCCAGCAGTTTCCGTGTGGGGTCACACAATGAGCAGTTCTTC

j_gene: TRBJ2-3
v_gene: TRBV27
d_gene: -
abundance: few
CDR3aa: CASSLTQDTQYF
CDR3nt: TGTGCCAGCAGTTTGACGCAAGATACGCAGTATTTT

j_gene: TRBJ1-5
v_gene: TRBV12-3/TRBV12-4
d_gene: TRBD1
abundance: many
CDR3aa: CASSSTGTGLSQPQHF
CDR3nt: TGTGCCAGCAGTTCAACCGGGACAGGGCTTAGTCAGCCCCAGCATTTT